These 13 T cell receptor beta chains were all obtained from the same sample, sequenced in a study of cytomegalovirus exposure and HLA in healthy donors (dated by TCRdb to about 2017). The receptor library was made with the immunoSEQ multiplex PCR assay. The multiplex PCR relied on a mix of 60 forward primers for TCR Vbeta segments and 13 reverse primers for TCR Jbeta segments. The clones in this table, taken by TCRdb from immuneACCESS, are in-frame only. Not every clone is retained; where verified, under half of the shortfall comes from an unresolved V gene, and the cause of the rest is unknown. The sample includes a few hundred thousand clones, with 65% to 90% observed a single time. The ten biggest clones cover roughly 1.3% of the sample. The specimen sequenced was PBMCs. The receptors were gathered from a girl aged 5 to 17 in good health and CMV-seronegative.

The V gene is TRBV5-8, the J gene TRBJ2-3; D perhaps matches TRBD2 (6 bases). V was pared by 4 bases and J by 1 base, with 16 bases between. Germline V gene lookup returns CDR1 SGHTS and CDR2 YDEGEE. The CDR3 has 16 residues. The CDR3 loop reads CASSRTPSARTDTQYF. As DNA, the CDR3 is TGTGCCAGCAGCAGGACCCCTAGCGCACGCACAGATACGCAGTATTTT.

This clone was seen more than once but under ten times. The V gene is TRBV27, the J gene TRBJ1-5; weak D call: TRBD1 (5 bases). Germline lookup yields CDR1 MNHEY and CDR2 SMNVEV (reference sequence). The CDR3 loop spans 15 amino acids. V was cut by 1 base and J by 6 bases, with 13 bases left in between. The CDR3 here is CASSLFSGDGQPQHF. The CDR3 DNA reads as TGTGCCAGCAGTTTATTCTCGGGGGATGGTCAGCCCCAGCATTTT.

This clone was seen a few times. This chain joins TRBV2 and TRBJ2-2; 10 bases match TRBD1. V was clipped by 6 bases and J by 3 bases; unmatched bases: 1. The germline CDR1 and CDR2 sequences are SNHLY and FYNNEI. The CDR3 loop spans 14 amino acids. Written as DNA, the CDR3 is TGTGCCAGCAGGGGACAGGGGTACACCGGGGAGCTGTTTTTT. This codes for CASRGQGYTGELFF.

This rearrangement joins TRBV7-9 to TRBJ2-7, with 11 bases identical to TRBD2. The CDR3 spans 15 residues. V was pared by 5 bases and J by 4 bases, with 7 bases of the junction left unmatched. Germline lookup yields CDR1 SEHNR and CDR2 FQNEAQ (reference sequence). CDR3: CASSPLAGGGYEQYF. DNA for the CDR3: TGTGCCAGCAGCCCCCTAGCGGGGGGTGGGTACGAGCAGTACTTC.

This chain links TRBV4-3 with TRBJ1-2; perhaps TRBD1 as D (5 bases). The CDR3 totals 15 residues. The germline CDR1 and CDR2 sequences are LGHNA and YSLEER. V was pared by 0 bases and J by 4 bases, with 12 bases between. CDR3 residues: CASSQEFGGGYGYTF. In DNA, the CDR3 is TGCGCCAGCAGCCAAGAGTTTGGGGGGGGCTATGGCTACACCTTC.

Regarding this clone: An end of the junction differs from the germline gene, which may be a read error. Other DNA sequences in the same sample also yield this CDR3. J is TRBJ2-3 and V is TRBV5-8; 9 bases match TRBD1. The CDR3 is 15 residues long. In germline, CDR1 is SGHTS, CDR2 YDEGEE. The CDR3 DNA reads TGCGCCAGCAGCTTGACAGGGGGGACCGCAGATACGCAGTATTTT. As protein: CASSLTGGTADTQYF. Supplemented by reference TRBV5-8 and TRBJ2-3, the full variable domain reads EAGVTQSPTHLIKTRGQQATLRCSPISGHTSVYWYQQALGLGLQFLLWYDEGEERNRGNFPPRFSGRQFPNYSSELNVNALELEDSALYLCASSLTGGTADTQYFGPGTRLTVL.

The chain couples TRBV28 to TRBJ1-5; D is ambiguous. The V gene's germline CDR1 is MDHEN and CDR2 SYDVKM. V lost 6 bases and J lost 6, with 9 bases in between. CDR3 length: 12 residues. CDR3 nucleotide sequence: TGTGCCAGCAGCCTGACTACTCAGCCCCAGCATTTT. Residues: CASSLTTQPQHF.

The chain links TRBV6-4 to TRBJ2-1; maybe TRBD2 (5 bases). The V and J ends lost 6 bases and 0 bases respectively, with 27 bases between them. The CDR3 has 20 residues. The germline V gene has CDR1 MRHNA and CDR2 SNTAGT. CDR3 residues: CASSPSGSGRPLSSYNEQFF. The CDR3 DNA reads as TGTGCCAGCAGCCCTTCGGGGTCAGGTAGACCCTTGAGCTCCTACAATGAGCAGTTCTTC.

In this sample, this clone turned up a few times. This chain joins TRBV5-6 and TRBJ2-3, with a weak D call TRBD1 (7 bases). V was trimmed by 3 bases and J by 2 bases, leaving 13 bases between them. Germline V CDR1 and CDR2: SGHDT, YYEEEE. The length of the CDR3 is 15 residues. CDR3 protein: CASSSRDSHTDTQYF. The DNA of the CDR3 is TGTGCCAGCAGCTCGCGGGACAGCCACACAGATACGCAGTATTTT.

CDR3 sequence (DNA): TGTGCCAGCAGCTTACTTGGGACAGGGACTGAAGCTTTCTTT. Its protein product is CASSLLGTGTEAFF. The chain uses TRBV9 and TRBJ1-1; TRBD1 matches at 9 bases. Germline CDR1 and CDR2: SGDLS and YYNGEE. CDR3 size: 14 residues. V was clipped by 4 bases and J by 5 bases; unmatched bases: 6.

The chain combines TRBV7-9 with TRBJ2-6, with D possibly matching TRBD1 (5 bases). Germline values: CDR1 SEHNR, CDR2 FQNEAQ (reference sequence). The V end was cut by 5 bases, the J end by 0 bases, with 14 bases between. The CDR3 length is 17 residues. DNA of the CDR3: TGTGCCAGCAGCCAGCGATCCAGGGTCTCTGGGGCCAACGTCCTGACTTTC. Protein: CASSQRSRVSGANVLTF.

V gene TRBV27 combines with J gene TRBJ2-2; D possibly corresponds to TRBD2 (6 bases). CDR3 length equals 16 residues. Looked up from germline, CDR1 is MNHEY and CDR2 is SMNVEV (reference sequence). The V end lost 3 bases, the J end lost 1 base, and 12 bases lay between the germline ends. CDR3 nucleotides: TGTGCCAGCAGTTTTGTTAGCGGAGTGAACACCGGGGAGCTGTTTTTT. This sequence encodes CASSFVSGVNTGELFF.

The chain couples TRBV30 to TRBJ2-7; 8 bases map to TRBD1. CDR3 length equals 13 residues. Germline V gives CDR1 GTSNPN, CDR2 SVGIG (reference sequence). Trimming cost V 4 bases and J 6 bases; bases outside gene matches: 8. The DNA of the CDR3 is TGTGCCTGGACCAGGACAGGGAAGGGCGAGCAGTACTTC. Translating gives CAWTRTGKGEQYF.